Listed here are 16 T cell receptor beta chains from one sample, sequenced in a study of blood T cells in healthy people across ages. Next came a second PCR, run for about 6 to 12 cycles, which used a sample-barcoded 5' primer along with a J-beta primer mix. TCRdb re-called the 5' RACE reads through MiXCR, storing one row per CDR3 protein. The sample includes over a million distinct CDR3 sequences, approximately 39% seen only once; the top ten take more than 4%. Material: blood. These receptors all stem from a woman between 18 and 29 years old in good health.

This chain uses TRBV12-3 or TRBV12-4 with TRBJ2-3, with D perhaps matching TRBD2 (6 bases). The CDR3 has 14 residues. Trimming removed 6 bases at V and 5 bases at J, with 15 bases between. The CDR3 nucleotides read TGTGCCAGCAGCATTGTGGGGAGGATAGATACGCAGTATTTT. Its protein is CASSIVGRIDTQYF.

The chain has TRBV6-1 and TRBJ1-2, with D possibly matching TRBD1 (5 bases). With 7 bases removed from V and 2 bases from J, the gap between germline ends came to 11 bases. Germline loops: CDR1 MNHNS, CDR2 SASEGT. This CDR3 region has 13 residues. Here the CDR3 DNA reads TGTGCCAGCATTTTCCGGGGGAACTATGGCTACACCTTC. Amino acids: CASIFRGNYGYTF.

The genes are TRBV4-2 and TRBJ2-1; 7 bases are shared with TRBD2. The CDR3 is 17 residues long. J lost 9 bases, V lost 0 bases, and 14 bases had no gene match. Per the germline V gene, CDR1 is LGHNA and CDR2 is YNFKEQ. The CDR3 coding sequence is TGTGCCAGCAGCCAAGAGTGGGGAGGGCTTTTTTCACGTGAGCAGTTCTTC. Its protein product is CASSQEWGGLFSREQFF.

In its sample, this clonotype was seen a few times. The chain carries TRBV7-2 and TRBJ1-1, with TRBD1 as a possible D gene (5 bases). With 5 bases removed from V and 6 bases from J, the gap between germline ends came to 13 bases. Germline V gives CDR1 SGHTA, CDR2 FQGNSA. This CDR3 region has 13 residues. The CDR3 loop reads CASSPRTNAEAFF. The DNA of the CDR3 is TGTGCCAGCAGCCCCAGGACAAACGCTGAAGCTTTCTTT.

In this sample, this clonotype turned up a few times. The CDR3 DNA is TGCGCCAGCAGCCAAGAGACAGGGTGGACTGAAGCTTTCTTT. Its protein product is CASSQETGWTEAFF. The chain couples TRBV4-3 to TRBJ1-1, with 7 bases identical to TRBD1. The junction had 3 bases not matched to a gene; V was cut back by 0 bases and J by 5 bases. CDR3 length: 14 amino acids. CDR1 is LGHNA, CDR2 YSLEER, per germline.

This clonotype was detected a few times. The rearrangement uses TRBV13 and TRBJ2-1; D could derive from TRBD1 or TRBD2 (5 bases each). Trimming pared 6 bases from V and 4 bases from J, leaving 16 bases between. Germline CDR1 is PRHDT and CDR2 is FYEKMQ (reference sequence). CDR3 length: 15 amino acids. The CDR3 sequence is CASSSGRILYNEQFF. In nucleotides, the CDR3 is TGTGCCAGCAGTTCGGGACGGATCCTTTACAATGAGCAGTTCTTC.

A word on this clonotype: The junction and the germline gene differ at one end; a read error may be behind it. The CDR3 sequence: CAISRDFQETLYF. The DNA for the CDR3 is TGTGCCATCAGTCGGGACTTCCAAGAGACCCTGTACTTC. The chain employs TRBV10-3 and TRBJ2-5; a weak D match, TRBD2 (6 bases). From germline, CDR1 is ENHRY and CDR2 SYGVKD. This CDR3 region has 13 residues.

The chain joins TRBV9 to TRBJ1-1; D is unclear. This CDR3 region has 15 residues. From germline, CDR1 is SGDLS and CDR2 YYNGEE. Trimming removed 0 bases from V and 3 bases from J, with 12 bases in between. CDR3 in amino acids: CASSVVERVDTEAFF. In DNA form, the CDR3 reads TGTGCCAGCAGCGTAGTGGAACGGGTCGACACTGAAGCTTTCTTT.

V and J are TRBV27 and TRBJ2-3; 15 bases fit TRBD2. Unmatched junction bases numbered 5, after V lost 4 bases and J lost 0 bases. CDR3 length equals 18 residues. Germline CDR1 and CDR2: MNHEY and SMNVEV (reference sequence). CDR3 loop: CASSWGLAGGFSTDTQYF. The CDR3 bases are TGTGCCAGCAGTTGGGGACTAGCGGGAGGTTTTAGCACAGATACGCAGTATTTT.

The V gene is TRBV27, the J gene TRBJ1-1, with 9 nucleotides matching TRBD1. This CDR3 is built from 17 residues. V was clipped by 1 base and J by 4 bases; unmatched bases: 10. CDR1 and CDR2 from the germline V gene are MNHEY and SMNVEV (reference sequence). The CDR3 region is CASSLFGTGGAGTEAFF. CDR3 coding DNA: TGTGCCAGCAGTTTATTTGGTACAGGGGGCGCCGGCACTGAAGCTTTCTTT.

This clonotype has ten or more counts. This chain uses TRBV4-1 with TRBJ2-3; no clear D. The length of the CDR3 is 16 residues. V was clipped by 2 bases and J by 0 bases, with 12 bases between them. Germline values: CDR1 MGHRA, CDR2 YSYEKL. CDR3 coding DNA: TGCGCCAGCAGCCAACTGCAAACCGCCAGCACAGATACGCAGTATTTT. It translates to CASSQLQTASTDTQYF.

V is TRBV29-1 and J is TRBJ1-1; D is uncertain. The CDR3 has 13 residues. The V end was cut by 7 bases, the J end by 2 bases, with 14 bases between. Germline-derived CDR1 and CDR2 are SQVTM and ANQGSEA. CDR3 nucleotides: TGCAGCGGAACCACGCTTATTAACACTGAAGCTTTCTTT. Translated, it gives CSGTTLINTEAFF.

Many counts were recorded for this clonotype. CDR3 bases: TGCGCCAGCAGCCAAGATCTAGCGGGGGGGCCAGATACGCAGTATTTT. Translated, it gives CASSQDLAGGPDTQYF. The chain employs TRBV4-3 and TRBJ2-3, with 12 bases fitting TRBD2. V lost 0 bases, J lost 4 bases, and 2 bases stayed unmatched. Looked up from germline, CDR1 is LGHNA and CDR2 is YSLEER. CDR3 length: 16 amino acids.

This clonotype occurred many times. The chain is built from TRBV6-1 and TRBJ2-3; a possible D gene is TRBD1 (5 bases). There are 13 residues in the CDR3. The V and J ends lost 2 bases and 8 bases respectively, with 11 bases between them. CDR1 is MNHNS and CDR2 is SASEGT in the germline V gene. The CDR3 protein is CASSELGQGTQYF. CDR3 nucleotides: TGTGCCAGCAGTGAATTAGGGCAGGGTACGCAGTATTTT.

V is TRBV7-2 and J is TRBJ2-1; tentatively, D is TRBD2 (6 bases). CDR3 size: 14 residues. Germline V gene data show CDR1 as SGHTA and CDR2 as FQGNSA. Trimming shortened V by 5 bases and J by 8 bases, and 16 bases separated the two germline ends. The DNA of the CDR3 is TGTGCCAGCAGCGCTACCGGGACTTTTGATGAGCAGTTCTTC. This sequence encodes CASSATGTFDEQFF.

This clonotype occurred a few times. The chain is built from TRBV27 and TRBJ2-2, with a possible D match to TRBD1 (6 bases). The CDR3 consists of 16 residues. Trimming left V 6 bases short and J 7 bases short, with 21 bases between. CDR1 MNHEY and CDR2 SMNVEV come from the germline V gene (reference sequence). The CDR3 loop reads CASRPTRIVGGGELFF. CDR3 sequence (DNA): TGTGCCAGCAGACCCACTCGTATCGTAGGGGGCGGGGAGCTGTTTTTT.